A single sample is the source of the 12 T cell receptor beta chains below, sequenced in a study of control samples from healthy donors and cancer patients. Sequenced by immunoSEQ multiplex PCR; TCRdb stores in-frame clones only, minus some. Among some 160,000 clones listed, 75% to 90% were seen once. The specimen was blood. The receptors were sampled from a man aged 30 to 45 in good health.

CDR3 amino acids: CASSLETGGRGSPLHF. The CDR3 region has the DNA TGTGCCAGCAGTTTGGAGACAGGGGGCCGAGGTTCACCCCTCCACTTT. V gene TRBV27 combines with J gene TRBJ1-6, with TRBD1 matching 10 bases. V gave up 3 bases and J gave up 9 bases; unmatched junction bases: 8. Germline CDR1 reads MNHEY; CDR2 reads SMNVEV (reference sequence). The CDR3 has 16 residues.

This clone came up once. The gene calls are TRBV5-6 and TRBJ1-2, with 8 bases lining up with TRBD1. The trim removed 1 base at V and 2 bases at J, leaving 7 bases unmatched. This CDR3 is built from 16 residues. Germline V gene sequence: CDR1 SGHDT, CDR2 YYEEEE. The CDR3 region is CASSLTRDRPNYGYTF. The DNA of the CDR3 is TGTGCCAGCAGCTTGACCCGGGACAGGCCGAACTATGGCTACACCTTC.

The chain is built from TRBV6-5 and TRBJ1-1; D unresolved. CDR1 is MNHEY and CDR2 is SVGAGI in the germline V gene. With 4 bases removed from V and 5 bases from J, the gap between germline ends came to 11 bases. CDR3 size: 13 residues. The CDR3 here is CASSFIQKTEAFF. The CDR3 nucleotides are TGTGCCAGCAGTTTTATTCAGAAAACTGAAGCTTTCTTT.

The chain combines TRBV18 with TRBJ2-1, with D unresolved. CDR3 length: 14 residues. The germline CDR1 and CDR2 sequences are KGHSH and LQKENI. V dropped 3 bases and J dropped 8 bases, with 14 bases sitting between them. In DNA form, the CDR3 reads TGTGCCAGCTCACCGGGAATATTCGGCGATGAGCAGTTCTTC. Its protein product is CASSPGIFGDEQFF.

Of note for this clone: This same CDR3 is encoded by further DNA sequences in the sample. The J gene is TRBJ2-7, the V gene TRBV27; D is possibly TRBD1 (5 bases). CDR1 is MNHEY and CDR2 is SMNVEV in the germline V gene (reference sequence). CDR3 size: 14 residues. The V and J ends lost 0 bases and 2 bases respectively, with 8 bases between them. CDR3 bases: TGTGCCAGCAGTTTATCCCAGGGCACCTACGAGCAGTACTTC. Encoded protein: CASSLSQGTYEQYF.

The J gene is TRBJ1-5, the V gene TRBV6-2 or TRBV6-3; D gene ambiguous. With 4 bases removed from V and 1 base from J, the gap between germline ends came to 5 bases. This CDR3 is built from 13 residues. CDR1 is MNHEY, CDR2 SVGEGT, per germline. CDR3 protein: CASSFGSNQPQHF. The CDR3 DNA reads TGTGCCAGCAGTTTCGGCAGCAATCAGCCCCAGCATTTT.

The chain joins TRBV12-3 or TRBV12-4 to TRBJ1-2; D unclear. The CDR3 is made up of 13 amino acids. V lost 2 bases and J lost 7, with 11 bases in between. CDR3 sequence: CASSLNMDLGYTF. The DNA for the CDR3 is TGTGCCAGCAGTTTAAACATGGACCTTGGCTACACCTTC.

The chain links TRBV18 to TRBJ1-2, with 8 bases lining up with TRBD1. This CDR3 contains 16 residues. The germline V gene encodes CDR1 KGHSH and CDR2 LQKENI. The V and J ends lost 6 bases and 8 bases, in that order; junction bases with no gene match: 17. The CDR3 region has the DNA TGTGCCAGCTCCCTCTCCCGGGACAGGCTGCTGAGGGGCTACACCTTC. Translated, it gives CASSLSRDRLLRGYTF.

This clone came up once. The CDR3 region is CASSQAPGTEGSYEQYF. DNA of the CDR3: TGCGCCAGCAGCCAAGCCCCGGGGACTGAGGGCTCCTACGAGCAGTACTTC. This chain joins TRBV4-3 and TRBJ2-7, with D possibly being TRBD2 (6 bases). CDR1 is LGHNA, CDR2 YSLEER, per germline. V gave up 1 base and J gave up 0 bases, with 16 bases separating them. This CDR3 spans 17 amino acids.

The chain uses TRBV7-3 and TRBJ2-3; possible D gene TRBD2, 6 bases. Germline V CDR1 and CDR2: SGHTA, FQGTGA. V lost 4 bases to trimming and J lost 2 bases, with 7 bases between them. The CDR3 sequence is 13 residues long. The CDR3 spells CASSSGVTDTQYF. The CDR3 nucleotides read TGTGCCAGCAGCTCGGGGGTCACAGATACGCAGTATTTT.

The chain employs TRBV15 and TRBJ2-2; D is tentatively TRBD1 or TRBD2 (6 bases each). The V and J ends lost 1 base and 5 bases respectively, with 17 bases between them. Germline-derived CDR1 and CDR2 are LNHNV and YYDKDF (reference sequence). The CDR3 extends over 17 amino acids. The CDR3 coding sequence is TGTGCCACCAGCAGAGGAGGGGGACTCGAAGGGACCGGGGAGCTGTTTTTT. Its translation is CATSRGGGLEGTGELFF.

The chain combines TRBV19 with TRBJ1-5; maybe TRBD1 (6 bases). Germline V lookup: CDR1 LNHDA, CDR2 SQIVND (reference sequence). Trimming cost V 5 bases and J 3 bases, with 14 bases left between them. This CDR3 is 15 amino acids long. The CDR3 DNA sequence: TGTGCCAGTAGTCGGGGGGCGAGCCCCAATCAGCCCCAGCATTTT. This encodes CASSRGASPNQPQHF. Full variable domain (remainder filled in from reference TRBV19 and TRBJ1-5): DGGITQSPKYLFRKEGQNVTLSCEQNLNHDAMYWYRQDPGQGLRLIYYSQIVNDFQKGDIAEGYSVSREKKESFPLTVTSAQKNPTAFYLCASSRGASPNQPQHFGDGTRLSIL.